This is a list of T cell receptor beta chains from one sample in a study of blood T cells in healthy people across ages. TCRdb reanalysed the 5' RACE reads using MiXCR and keeps one entry per CDR3 protein. In the table there are about 1,500,000 distinct CDR3 sequences, around 39% of which are singletons. The sample consisted of blood. These receptors were taken from a young woman in good health. Both conserved end residues are trimmed from each CDR3. Each record gives: J gene, V gene, CDR3 protein.

J: TRBJ1-5; V: TRBV24-1; CDR3: ATSDLGGSNQPQH
J: TRBJ2-5; V: TRBV5-1; CDR3: ASSLNGGPETQY
J: TRBJ1-5; V: TRBV18; CDR3: ASSSTRNLLRGQPQH
J: TRBJ1-2; V: TRBV6-2/TRBV6-3; CDR3: ASIEGQNYGYT
J: TRBJ1-2; V: TRBV4-2; CDR3: ASSQDEGYT
J: TRBJ1-6; V: TRBV10-3; CDR3: AISESIGLKSPLH
J: TRBJ1-2; V: TRBV2; CDR3: ASNYLYGGYT
J: TRBJ1-6; V: TRBV5-1; CDR3: ASSFRQNSNSPLH
J: TRBJ2-7; V: TRBV6-1; CDR3: ASSEKGRVVYEQY
J: TRBJ2-7; V: TRBV7-9; CDR3: ASSPPLASEQY